This T cell receptor beta chain was obtained from a study of blood T cell repertoires in COVID-19. On the study more broadly: COVID-19 samples, acute and convalescent, were from the United States, Italy and Spain. PBMCs, B-cell-depleted T cells, or T cells provided the cDNA or gDNA that made up the material.

The CDR3 has 13 amino acids. Trimming removed 5 bases at V and 3 bases at J, with 10 bases between. Germline CDR1 ENHRY, CDR2 SYGVKD. Per the study methods: Nucleated cell number was recorded as an estimate derived from reference gene primer amplification. Generated by immunoSEQ multiplex PCR, the TCRdb table keeps only in-frame clones and is missing some. The D gene and trimming were derived from the DNA, and the V and J assignments and clone size from that table. The repertoire includes over 45,000 clones, roughly 83% of them detected once, and roughly a sixth sits in the top ten. This clone was found a few times.

The rearrangement joins TRBV10-3 to TRBJ1-2, with D unclear. Sequencing was done on a sample of peripheral blood. The receptor was derived from a man aged 65-85 years with active COVID-19. CDR3 amino acids: CAISIRTDYGYTF. DNA for the CDR3: TGTGCCATCAGTATCAGGACTGACTATGGCTACACCTTC.